The rows below give T cell receptor beta chains drawn from one sample of a study of blood T cell repertoires in COVID-19. The method was immunoSEQ multiplex PCR; TCRdb's version includes in-frame clones alone and lacks a portion of them. The sample has around 450,000 clones; 90% are singletons. Sequenced material: PBMCs or T cells enriched from blood (not recorded which). All receptors come from a man aged 18 to 35 who had recovered from COVID-19. CDR3s include the opening cysteine and the closing phenylalanine or tryptophan. The D gene is left open where the match is weak. Clone sizes are given selectively: once, few, many, or a class where the clone is expanded.

clone_size: -; j_call: TRBJ2-1; d_call: TRBD2; v_call: TRBV10-3; cdr3_aa: CAISETSGEYNEQFF; cdr3_nt: TGTGCCATCAGTGAGACTAGCGGAGAGTACAATGAGCAGTTCTTC
clone_size: once; j_call: TRBJ2-2; d_call: TRBD2; v_call: TRBV5-4; cdr3_aa: CASSLLAGNTGELFF; cdr3_nt: TGTGCCAGCAGCCTGCTAGCGGGCAACACCGGGGAGCTGTTTTTT
clone_size: -; j_call: TRBJ1-1; d_call: TRBD1; v_call: TRBV5-1; cdr3_aa: CASSFQGGTKNTEAFF; cdr3_nt: TGCGCCAGCAGCTTCCAGGGGGGAACCAAGAACACTGAAGCTTTCTTT
clone_size: -; j_call: TRBJ1-6; d_call: -; v_call: TRBV2; cdr3_aa: CASVQQENYNSPLHF; cdr3_nt: TGTGCCAGCGTCCAACAGGAAAACTATAATTCACCCCTCCACTTT
clone_size: once; j_call: TRBJ2-1; d_call: TRBD1; v_call: TRBV7-2; cdr3_aa: CASSSRPGTGYNEQFF; cdr3_nt: TGTGCCAGCAGCTCCCGCCCCGGGACAGGCTACAATGAGCAGTTCTTC
clone_size: -; j_call: TRBJ1-1; d_call: -; v_call: TRBV10-3; cdr3_aa: CATVTEMNTEAFF; cdr3_nt: TGTGCCACCGTGACTGAAATGAACACTGAAGCTTTCTTT
clone_size: -; j_call: TRBJ1-1; d_call: -; v_call: TRBV2; cdr3_aa: CASRPTGYEAFF; cdr3_nt: TGTGCCAGCAGGCCCACAGGGTATGAAGCTTTCTTT
clone_size: once; j_call: TRBJ2-5; d_call: -; v_call: TRBV14; cdr3_aa: CASSQPRTLTQETQYF; cdr3_nt: TGTGCCAGCAGCCAACCCAGGACACTAACGCAAGAGACCCAGTACTTC
clone_size: -; j_call: TRBJ2-6; d_call: -; v_call: TRBV14; cdr3_aa: CASRTAGSGANVLTF; cdr3_nt: TGTGCCAGCAGAACGGCAGGCTCTGGGGCCAACGTCCTGACTTTC
clone_size: -; j_call: TRBJ2-3; d_call: -; v_call: TRBV4-1; cdr3_aa: CASSRWTDNTDTQYF; cdr3_nt: TGCGCCAGCAGCCGTTGGACTGATAACACAGATACGCAGTATTTT
clone_size: -; j_call: TRBJ1-6; d_call: -; v_call: TRBV3-1/TRBV3-2; cdr3_aa: CASSQDRESPLHF; cdr3_nt: TGTGCCAGCAGCCAAGATAGGGAGTCACCCCTCCACTTT
clone_size: once; j_call: TRBJ2-2; d_call: -; v_call: TRBV7-9; cdr3_aa: CASSTHRTVNTGELFF; cdr3_nt: TGTGCCAGCAGCACACACCGGACAGTGAACACCGGGGAGCTGTTTTTT